This TCR beta chain was identified during a study of shared clonotypes between healthy human individuals. Findings and limits, study-wide: Non-shared clonotypes had lower generation probabilities than those shared by all four donors.

Subsets obtained from CD4+ cells comprised CD45RA+ naive and CD45RA-negative memory cells. Clones were sequenced by immunoSEQ multiplex PCR, and TCRdb holds only the in-frame ones, with some missing. This table holds under 650,000 clones, about 95% found once. For this clone: Its target is unknown.

This sequence was found in a woman in her twenties or thirties in good health. Sequencing used naive CD4+ T cells sorted from blood. Subset noted: CD45RA+ positively selected.

The CDR3: CASSREGTTEAFF. For the CDR3, the DNA is TGTGCCAGCAGCCGAGAGGGGACCACTGAAGCTTTCTTT. The gene calls are TRBV11-2 and TRBJ1-1, with D possibly matching TRBD1 (5 bases). V lost 5 bases, J lost 4 bases, and 11 bases lay in between. Germline assignment: CDR1 SGHAT and CDR2 FQNNGV. CDR3 size: 13 residues.